The text below deals with one T cell receptor (beta chain). Per the authors' pipeline: Amplification of reference gene primers provided the estimated nucleated cell counts. The assay was immunoSEQ multiplex PCR, and TCRdb's table has in-frame clones only and misses some. That table supplies the V and J calls and clone size; D and trimming were determined from the DNA. The sample lists 260,000 or so clones, approximately 82% seen once, with about 5.7% in the top ten. V lost 0 bases and J lost 6; bases outside the gene matches: 15. The CDR3 has 18 residues. Germline V gene sequence: CDR1 SGDLS, CDR2 YYNGEE. This sample stems from a study of blood T cell repertoires in COVID-19.

This chain joins TRBV9 and TRBJ2-7; 10 positions match TRBD2. This clonotype was sampled from an elderly man with acute or convalescent COVID-19. The specimen was peripheral blood. CDR3 coding DNA: TGTGCCAGCAGCGTAGGTTCTAGCGGGAGAGGGCGGGTCGGCGAGCAGTACTTC. It codes for CASSVGSSGRGRVGEQYF.